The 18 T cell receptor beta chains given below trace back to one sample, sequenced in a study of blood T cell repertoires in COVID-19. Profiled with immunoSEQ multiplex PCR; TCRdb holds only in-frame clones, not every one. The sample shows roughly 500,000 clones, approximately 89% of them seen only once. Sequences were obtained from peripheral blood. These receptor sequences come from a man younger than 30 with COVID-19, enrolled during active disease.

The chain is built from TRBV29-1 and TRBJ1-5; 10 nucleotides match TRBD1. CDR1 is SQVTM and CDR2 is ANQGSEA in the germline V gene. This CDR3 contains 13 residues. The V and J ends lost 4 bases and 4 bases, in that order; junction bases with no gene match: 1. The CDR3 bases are TGCAGCGTTGGGGACAGGGGTAATCAGCCCCAGCATTTT. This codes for CSVGDRGNQPQHF.

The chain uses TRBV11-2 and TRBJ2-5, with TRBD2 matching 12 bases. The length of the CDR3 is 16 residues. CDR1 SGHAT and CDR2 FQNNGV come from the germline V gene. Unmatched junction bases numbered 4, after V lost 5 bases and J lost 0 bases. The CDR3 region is CASSVTSGRYQETQYF. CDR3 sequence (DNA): TGTGCCAGCAGCGTAACTAGCGGGAGGTACCAAGAGACCCAGTACTTC.

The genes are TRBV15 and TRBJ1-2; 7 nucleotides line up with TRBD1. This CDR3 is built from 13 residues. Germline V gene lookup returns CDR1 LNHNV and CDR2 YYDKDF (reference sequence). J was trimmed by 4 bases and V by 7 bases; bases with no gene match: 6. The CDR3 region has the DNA TGTGCCACCACTGAACAGGGGACCTATGGCTACACCTTC. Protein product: CATTEQGTYGYTF.

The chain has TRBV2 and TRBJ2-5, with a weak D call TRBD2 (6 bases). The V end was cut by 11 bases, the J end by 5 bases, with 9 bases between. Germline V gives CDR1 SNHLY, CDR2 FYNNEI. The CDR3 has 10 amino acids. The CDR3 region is CAGGRETQYF. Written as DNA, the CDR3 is TGTGCCGGGGGGAGGGAGACCCAGTACTTC.

The CDR3 reads CASSYYRVGNTIYF. The CDR3 DNA reads as TGTGCCAGCAGCTACTACAGGGTTGGAAACACCATATATTTT. This chain uses TRBV5-6 with TRBJ1-3; D might be TRBD1 (6 bases). Deletions cut 3 bases from V and 3 bases from J, with 10 bases between. Germline V lookup: CDR1 SGHDT, CDR2 YYEEEE. CDR3 length equals 14 residues. The entire variable domain, with the rest obtained from reference TRBV5-6 and TRBJ1-3, is as follows: DAGVTQSPTHLIKTRGQQVTLRCSPKSGHDTVSWYQQALGQGPQFIFQYYEEEERQRGNFPDRFSGHQFPNYSSELNVNALLLGDSALYLCASSYYRVGNTIYFGEGSWLTVV.

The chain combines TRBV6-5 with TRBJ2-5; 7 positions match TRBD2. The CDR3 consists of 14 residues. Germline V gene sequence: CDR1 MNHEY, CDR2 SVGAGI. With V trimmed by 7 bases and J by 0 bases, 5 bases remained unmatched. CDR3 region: CASKKGRDQETQYF. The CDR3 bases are TGTGCCAGCAAAAAGGGGAGGGACCAAGAGACCCAGTACTTC.

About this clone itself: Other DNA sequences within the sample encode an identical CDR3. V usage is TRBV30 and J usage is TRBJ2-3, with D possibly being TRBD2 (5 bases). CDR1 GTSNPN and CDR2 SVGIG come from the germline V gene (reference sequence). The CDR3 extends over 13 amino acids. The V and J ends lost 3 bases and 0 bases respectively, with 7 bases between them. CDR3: CAWSGISTDTQYF. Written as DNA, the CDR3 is TGTGCCTGGAGCGGGATTAGCACAGATACGCAGTATTTT.

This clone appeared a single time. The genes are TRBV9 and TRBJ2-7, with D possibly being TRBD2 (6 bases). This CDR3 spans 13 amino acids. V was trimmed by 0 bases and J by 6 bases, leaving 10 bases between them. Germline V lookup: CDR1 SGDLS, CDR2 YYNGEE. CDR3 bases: TGTGCCAGCAGCGTAGGGGTGGGAGGCGAGCAGTACTTC. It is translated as CASSVGVGGEQYF.

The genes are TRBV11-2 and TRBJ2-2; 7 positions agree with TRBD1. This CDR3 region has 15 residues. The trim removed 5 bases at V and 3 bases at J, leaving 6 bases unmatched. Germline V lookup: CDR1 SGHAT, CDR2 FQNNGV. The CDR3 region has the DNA TGTGCCAGCAGCCATCCGGGACAGCACACCGGGGAGCTGTTTTTT. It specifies CASSHPGQHTGELFF.

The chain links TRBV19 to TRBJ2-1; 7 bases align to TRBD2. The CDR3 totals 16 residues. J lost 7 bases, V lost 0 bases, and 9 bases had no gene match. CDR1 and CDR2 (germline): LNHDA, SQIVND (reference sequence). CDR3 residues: CASSIDQGGSLNEQFF. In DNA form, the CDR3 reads TGTGCCAGTAGTATAGATCAGGGCGGGAGTTTAAATGAGCAGTTCTTC.

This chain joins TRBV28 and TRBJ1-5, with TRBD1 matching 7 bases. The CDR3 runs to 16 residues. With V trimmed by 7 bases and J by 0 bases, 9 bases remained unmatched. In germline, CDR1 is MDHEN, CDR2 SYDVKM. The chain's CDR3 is CASKAGGTYSNQPQHF. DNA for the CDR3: TGTGCCAGCAAGGCAGGGGGAACTTATAGCAATCAGCCCCAGCATTTT. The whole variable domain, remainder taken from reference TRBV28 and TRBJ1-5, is DVKVTQSSRYLVKRTGEKVFLECVQDMDHENMFWYRQDPGLGLRLIYFSYDVKMKEKGDIPEGYSVSREKKERFSLILESASTNQTSMYLCASKAGGTYSNQPQHFGDGTRLSIL.

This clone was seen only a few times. The CDR3 DNA is TGTGCCAGCAGTGAACCTGTAAGGAGCTATGGCTACACCTTC. The encoded protein is CASSEPVRSYGYTF. The chain is built from TRBV6-1 and TRBJ1-2, with D uncertain. CDR3 size: 14 residues. CDR1 is MNHNS, CDR2 SASEGT, per germline. The V end was cut by 2 bases, the J end by 4 bases, with 11 bases between.

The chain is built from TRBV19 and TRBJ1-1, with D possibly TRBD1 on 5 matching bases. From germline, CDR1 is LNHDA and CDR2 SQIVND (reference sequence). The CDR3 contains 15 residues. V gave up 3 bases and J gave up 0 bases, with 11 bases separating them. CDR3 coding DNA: TGTGCCAGTAGTATTCCAGGGTCGGTGAACACTGAAGCTTTCTTT. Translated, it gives CASSIPGSVNTEAFF.

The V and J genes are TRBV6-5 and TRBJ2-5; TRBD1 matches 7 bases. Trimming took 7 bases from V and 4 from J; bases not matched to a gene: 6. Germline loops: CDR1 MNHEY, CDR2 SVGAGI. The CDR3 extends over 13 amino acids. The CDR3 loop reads CASNDRVRETQYF. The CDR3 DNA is TGTGCCAGCAACGACAGGGTGAGAGAGACCCAGTACTTC.

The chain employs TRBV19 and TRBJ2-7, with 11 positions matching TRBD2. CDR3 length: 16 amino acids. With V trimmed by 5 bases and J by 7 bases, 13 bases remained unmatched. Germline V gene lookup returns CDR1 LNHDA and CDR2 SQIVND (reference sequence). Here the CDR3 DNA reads TGTGCCAGTAGTCCTTCACTTACTAGCGGGGGTAGTGAGCAGTACTTC. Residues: CASSPSLTSGGSEQYF.

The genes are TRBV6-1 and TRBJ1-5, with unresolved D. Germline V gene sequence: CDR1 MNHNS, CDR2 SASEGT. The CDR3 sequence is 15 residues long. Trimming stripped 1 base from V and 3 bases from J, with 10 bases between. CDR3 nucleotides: TGTGCCAGCAGTGAAGTCCCGGGTCCCAATCAGCCCCAGCATTTT. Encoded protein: CASSEVPGPNQPQHF.

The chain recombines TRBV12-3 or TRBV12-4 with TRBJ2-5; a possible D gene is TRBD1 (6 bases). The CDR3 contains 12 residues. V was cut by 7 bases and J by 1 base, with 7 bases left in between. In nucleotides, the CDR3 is TGTGCCAGCAAAGGGGGCCAAGAGACCCAGTACTTC. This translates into CASKGGQETQYF.

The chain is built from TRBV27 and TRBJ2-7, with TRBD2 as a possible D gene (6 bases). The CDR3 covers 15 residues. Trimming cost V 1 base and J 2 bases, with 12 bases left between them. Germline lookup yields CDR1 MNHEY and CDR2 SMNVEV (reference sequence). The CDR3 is CASSLWPGRTYEQYF. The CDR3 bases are TGTGCCAGCAGTTTATGGCCAGGGAGGACCTACGAGCAGTACTTC.